These 29 T cell receptor beta chains were sequenced from one sample in a study of blood T cell repertoires in COVID-19. The assay was immunoSEQ multiplex PCR, and TCRdb's table has in-frame clones only and misses some. The sample includes approximately 500,000 clones, roughly nine tenths of them seen just once. Sequenced input: peripheral blood. The receptors originated from a man younger than 30 with COVID-19, enrolled during active disease.

The gene calls are TRBV12-3 or TRBV12-4 and TRBJ2-7; maybe TRBD2 (6 bases). Trimming pared 6 bases from V and 5 bases from J, leaving 14 bases between. The CDR3 sequence is 13 residues long. The CDR3 DNA is TGTGCCAGCAGATCCGGGACTGGGGACGAGCAGTACTTC. This encodes CASRSGTGDEQYF.

This chain links TRBV15 with TRBJ1-6; 9 positions agree with TRBD1. Germline trimming cut 2 bases from V and 9 bases from J; bases unmatched to any gene: 2. Germline loops: CDR1 LNHNV, CDR2 YYDKDF (reference sequence). The CDR3 contains 14 residues. The CDR3 is CATSRNRGLSPLHF. The CDR3 DNA reads TGTGCCACCAGCAGAAACAGGGGGCTTTCACCCCTCCACTTT.

The rearrangement joins TRBV15 to TRBJ1-4; maybe TRBD1 (5 bases). The germline gives CDR1 LNHNV, CDR2 YYDKDF (reference sequence). V lost 3 bases to trimming and J lost 3 bases, with 11 bases between them. This CDR3 has 15 amino acids. The DNA for the CDR3 is TGTGCCACCAGCAGGGCAGGGAAGGCTAATGAAAAACTGTTTTTT. It encodes CATSRAGKANEKLFF.

This chain uses TRBV5-4 with TRBJ2-1, with D tentatively TRBD2 (6 bases). The CDR3 contains 16 residues. Trimming stripped 0 bases from V and 0 bases from J, with 10 bases between. Per the germline V gene, CDR1 is SGHNT and CDR2 is YYREEE (reference sequence). The CDR3 sequence is CASSLGRGNSYNEQFF. The CDR3 bases are TGTGCCAGCAGCTTGGGGAGGGGAAACTCCTACAATGAGCAGTTCTTC.

The chain has TRBV21-1 and TRBJ1-4; the table's D call, TRBD1, has no DNA check behind it. TRBV21-1 is flagged as a pseudogene. The CDR3 is 15 residues long. This CDR3 is CASSKSETGKEKLFF. CDR3 in DNA: TGTGCCAGCAGCAAAAGTGAGACAGGGAAGGAAAAACTGTTTTTT.

The chain couples TRBV15 to TRBJ2-1, with TRBD2 identical over 7 bases. Germline assignment: CDR1 LNHNV and CDR2 YYDKDF (reference sequence). This CDR3 has 18 amino acids. Unmatched junction bases numbered 12, after V lost 0 bases and J lost 4 bases. This CDR3 reads CATSRDSSEGRGYNEQFF. As DNA, the CDR3 is TGTGCCACCAGCAGAGACTCCTCTGAGGGGAGGGGATACAATGAGCAGTTCTTC.

The genes are TRBV18 and TRBJ2-2, with D maybe TRBD2 (5 bases). Germline V gene data show CDR1 as KGHSH and CDR2 as LQKENI. This CDR3 spans 14 amino acids. Trimming pared 4 bases from V and 7 bases from J, leaving 13 bases between. CDR3 amino acids: CASSQGPRGGELFF. The CDR3 DNA reads TGTGCCAGCTCACAAGGACCTCGGGGCGGGGAGCTGTTTTTT. The entire variable domain, with the rest obtained from reference TRBV18 and TRBJ2-2, is as follows: NAGVMQNPRHLVRRRGQEARLRCSPMKGHSHVYWYRQLPEEGLKFMVYLQKENIIDESGMPKERFSAEFPKEGPSILRIQQVVRGDSAAYFCASSQGPRGGELFFGEGSRLTVL.

The chain recombines TRBV30 with TRBJ2-1; 10 nucleotides align to TRBD2. With V trimmed by 3 bases and J by 8 bases, 10 bases remained unmatched. The CDR3 spans 15 residues. Germline-derived CDR1 and CDR2 are GTSNPN and SVGIG (reference sequence). CDR3 sequence (DNA): TGTGCCTGGAGAAAAGCGGGAGGGCCCGGGGATGAGCAGTTCTTC. This translates into CAWRKAGGPGDEQFF.

The chain carries TRBV12-5 and TRBJ2-5, with 10 positions matching TRBD2. Germline V lookup: CDR1 LGHNT, CDR2 FRNRAP. Trimming cost V 9 bases and J 5 bases; bases outside gene matches: 9. The CDR3 has 14 residues. The CDR3 sequence is CARELAGVRETQYF. The CDR3 bases are TGTGCTAGGGAGCTAGCGGGGGTCCGGGAGACCCAGTACTTC.

This rearrangement joins TRBV2 to TRBJ1-3, with 7 bases aligning to TRBD1. V was clipped by 6 bases and J by 1 base; unmatched bases: 3. Germline V gene data show CDR1 as SNHLY and CDR2 as FYNNEI. The CDR3 has 14 residues. Here the CDR3 reads CASRVGQSGNTIYF. The DNA of the CDR3 is TGTGCCAGCAGGGTGGGACAGTCTGGAAACACCATATATTTT.

This sequence joins TRBV7-9 and TRBJ2-4; 11 bases map to TRBD1. Trimming removed 5 bases from V and 7 bases from J; junction bases left unmatched: 7. Germline values: CDR1 SEHNR, CDR2 FQNEAQ (reference sequence). The CDR3 sequence is 15 residues long. CDR3: CASSQTGTGGNIQYF. The DNA for the CDR3 is TGTGCCAGCAGCCAAACCGGGACAGGGGGGAACATTCAGTACTTC. The variable domain in full, completed from reference TRBV7-9 and TRBJ2-4, reads DTGVSQNPRHKITKRGQNVTFRCDPISEHNRLYWYRQTLGQGPEFLTYFQNEAQLEKSRLLSDRFSAERPKGSFSTLEIQRTEQGDSAMYLCASSQTGTGGNIQYFGAGTRLSVL.

The chain joins TRBV19 to TRBJ1-4; TRBD1 aligns across 9 bases. J lost 7 bases, V lost 8 bases, and 5 bases had no gene match. CDR1 is LNHDA, CDR2 SQIVND, per germline (reference sequence). This CDR3 has 13 residues. The CDR3 bases are TGTGCCAGTGGGGACAGGGTGGCTGAAAAACTGTTTTTT. Its translation is CASGDRVAEKLFF.

The chain recombines TRBV9 with TRBJ2-2; possible D gene TRBD2, 5 bases. Trimming stripped 1 base from V and 8 bases from J, with 12 bases between. Per germline, CDR1 SGDLS and CDR2 YYNGEE. This CDR3 comprises 14 residues. DNA for the CDR3: TGTGCCAGCAGCGTACTTCCGGAGGCGGGGGAGCTGTTTTTT. This sequence encodes CASSVLPEAGELFF. Complete variable domain (other parts from reference TRBV9 and TRBJ2-2): DSGVTQTPKHLITATGQRVTLRCSPRSGDLSVYWYQQSLDQGLQFLIQYYNGEERAKGNILERFSAQQFPDLHSELNLSSLELGDSALYFCASSVLPEAGELFFGEGSRLTVL.

V and J are TRBV25-1 and TRBJ1-1; D is undetermined. Trimming removed 3 bases at V and 1 base at J, with 9 bases between. The germline gives CDR1 MGHDK, CDR2 SYGVNS. The CDR3 is 14 residues long. CDR3 in DNA: TGTGCCAGCAGTGACCGGGGAGGGAACACTGAAGCTTTCTTT. This translates into CASSDRGGNTEAFF.

The CDR3 DNA is TGTGCCACCAGTGATCCCCCGGGACTAGGACATGATGAGCAGTTCTTC. Amino acid sequence: CATSDPPGLGHDEQFF. The rearrangement links TRBV24-1 to TRBJ2-1, with TRBD2 matching over 8 bases. J lost 8 bases, V lost 3 bases, and 11 bases had no gene match. Germline CDR1 reads KGHDR; CDR2 reads SFDVKD. The CDR3 loop spans 16 amino acids.

This clone was detected only once. In nucleotides, the CDR3 is TGTGCCAGCACCCCGGGACTAGAGAAGCAGTACTTC. It is translated as CASTPGLEKQYF. This chain links TRBV28 with TRBJ2-7, with TRBD2 matching over 8 bases. Germline CDR1 is MDHEN and CDR2 is SYDVKM. V lost 7 bases and J lost 8; bases outside the gene matches: 7. The CDR3 is made up of 12 amino acids.

This clone was picked up a small number of times. The rearrangement joins TRBV21-1 to TRBJ1-5; TRBD1, the table's D call, was not compared with the DNA. TRBV21-1 is recorded as a pseudogene. This CDR3 spans 16 amino acids. The CDR3 region is CASSTLRQGSNQPQHF. The CDR3 nucleotides read TGTGCCAGCAGCACCCTCAGACAGGGAAGCAATCAGCCCCAGCATTTT.

The CDR3: CASSIDAVSGSGANVLTF. The CDR3 DNA sequence: TGTGCCAGTAGTATAGATGCGGTTTCGGGGTCTGGGGCCAACGTCCTGACTTTC. V and J are TRBV19 and TRBJ2-6; tentative D call: TRBD2 (5 bases). The CDR3 contains 18 residues. The V end was cut by 0 bases, the J end by 1 base, with 13 bases between. Germline V lookup: CDR1 LNHDA, CDR2 SQIVND (reference sequence).

The count of this clone is one. The V gene is TRBV18, the J gene TRBJ1-5, with D uncertain. Germline CDR1 and CDR2: KGHSH and LQKENI. With 1 base removed from V and 0 bases from J, the gap between germline ends came to 10 bases. CDR3 length: 16 residues. In nucleotides, the CDR3 is TGTGCCAGCTCACCACTGCCGAGACATAGCAATCAGCCCCAGCATTTT. Translated: CASSPLPRHSNQPQHF.

This chain links TRBV6-1 with TRBJ1-5; D unclear. The germline gives CDR1 MNHNS, CDR2 SASEGT. CDR3 length: 13 residues. The V end lost 3 bases, the J end lost 4 bases, and 7 bases lay between the germline ends. Written as DNA, the CDR3 is TGTGCCAGCAGTGAGGCAAATAATCAGCCCCAGCATTTT. It is translated as CASSEANNQPQHF.

The chain couples TRBV30 to TRBJ2-1; weak D call: TRBD2 (6 bases). This CDR3 spans 14 amino acids. V was cut by 1 base and J by 7 bases, with 14 bases left in between. The germline CDR1 and CDR2 sequences are GTSNPN and SVGIG (reference sequence). DNA of the CDR3: TGTGCCTGGAGTGCGGGGCGGGGATTTAATGAGCAGTTCTTC. Protein: CAWSAGRGFNEQFF.

Remarks on this clone: The same CDR3 can be traced to other DNA sequences in this sample. The chain uses TRBV9 and TRBJ2-1; weak D call: TRBD2 (5 bases). The CDR3 extends over 15 amino acids. The V gene's germline CDR1 is SGDLS and CDR2 YYNGEE. With 3 bases removed from V and 0 bases from J, the gap between germline ends came to 10 bases. The CDR3 DNA reads as TGTGCCAGCAGCGCAAGCGGTAGCTCCTACAATGAGCAGTTCTTC. Protein product: CASSASGSSYNEQFF. The full variable domain, with the rest looked up from reference TRBV9 and TRBJ2-1, is DSGVTQTPKHLITATGQRVTLRCSPRSGDLSVYWYQQSLDQGLQFLIQYYNGEERAKGNILERFSAQQFPDLHSELNLSSLELGDSALYFCASSASGSSYNEQFFGPGTRLTVL.

The table lists this clone with a count of one. This chain uses TRBV5-8 with TRBJ1-5; 8 positions agree with TRBD1. This CDR3 has 15 amino acids. V lost 3 bases to trimming and J lost 4 bases; unmatched junction nucleotides: 6. The germline gives CDR1 SGHTS, CDR2 YDEGEE. The CDR3: CASSSGQGGNQPQHF. The CDR3 DNA reads TGTGCCAGCAGCTCCGGACAGGGTGGTAATCAGCCCCAGCATTTT.

The rearrangement joins TRBV15 to TRBJ2-7; weak D call: TRBD1 (5 bases). This CDR3 has 14 residues. Germline-derived CDR1 and CDR2 are LNHNV and YYDKDF (reference sequence). Trimming stripped 6 bases from V and 7 bases from J, with 19 bases between. The CDR3 DNA reads as TGTGCCACCAGTTATACCCCAGGGTTGCGGGAGCAGTACTTC. It specifies CATSYTPGLREQYF.

This clone has just one count. The gene calls are TRBV4-1 and TRBJ2-3; 8 nucleotides agree with TRBD1. Germline loops: CDR1 MGHRA, CDR2 YSYEKL. The CDR3 totals 18 residues. Trimming cost V 1 base and J 0 bases; bases outside gene matches: 9. In nucleotides, the CDR3 is TGCGCCAGCAGCCAAGTGAGGGCCGGGACAGGAAGCACAGATACGCAGTATTTT. Encoded protein: CASSQVRAGTGSTDTQYF.

This chain joins TRBV6-5 and TRBJ1-5, with D possibly being TRBD1 (6 bases). Germline V CDR1 and CDR2: MNHEY, SVGAGI. Trimming cost V 4 bases and J 4 bases, with 11 bases left between them. This CDR3 contains 14 residues. CDR3: CASSLQGSNQPQHF. The CDR3, as DNA: TGTGCCAGCAGTTTACAGGGATCTAATCAGCCCCAGCATTTT.

This clone has only a few counts. The V and J genes are TRBV2 and TRBJ1-1; tentative D call: TRBD1 (5 bases). Trimming removed 8 bases at V and 3 bases at J, with 13 bases between. This CDR3 region has 13 residues. CDR1 is SNHLY, CDR2 FYNNEI, per germline. CDR3 in DNA: TGTGCCAGCGGTCTTCAGGGCTACACTGAAGCTTTCTTT. Translating gives CASGLQGYTEAFF.

This clone came up once. The chain has TRBV7-3 and TRBJ1-1; 7 nucleotides line up with TRBD1. Looked up from germline, CDR1 is SGHTA and CDR2 is FQGTGA. The CDR3 extends over 13 amino acids. J gave up 4 bases and V 2 bases, and 1 base lay outside the gene matches. CDR3 in DNA: TGTGCCAGCAGCTTATCAGGGGGCACTGAAGCTTTCTTT. It codes for CASSLSGGTEAFF.

V gene TRBV4-1 combines with J gene TRBJ2-2; 8 positions agree with TRBD2. Germline assignment: CDR1 MGHRA and CDR2 YSYEKL. The trim removed 1 base at V and 3 bases at J, leaving 10 bases unmatched. The CDR3 contains 18 residues. The CDR3 loop reads CASSQARLAGRDTGELFF. The CDR3 DNA reads TGCGCCAGCAGCCAAGCCAGGCTAGCGGGTCGGGACACCGGGGAGCTGTTTTTT.